This T cell receptor (beta chain) was captured in a study of T cell repertoires in cytomegalovirus infection (dated by TCRdb to about 2019). Regarding the complete study: The peptide stimulations were aimed at well-studied HLA-B-restricted epitopes as well as recently identified HLA-C-restricted CMV epitopes, whose presentation resists viral immunomodulation. Because public TCR beta signatures pointed to carriage of CMV infection together with the matching HLA type, the HLA type of each donor mattered for the analysis.

Paper-wide results and their limitations: The ex vivo response was dominated by HLA-C-restricted CMV-specific TCR beta clonotypes, which also provided the single most frequent clonotype in two of eight donors. Cumulative frequency of public TCR beta family members discriminated carriers of CMV infection plus the relevant HLA type in this cohort and an independent approximately 350-donor cohort.

Interpreted using the paper, the treatment or condition label stands for: in vitro stimulation with specific CMV peptide epitopes to enrich CMV-specific T cells. For this clonotype: Its antigen is not yet known. No base quality information exists; no much larger clone differs at one position.

The instrument given in TCRdb is Illumina HiSeq 1500. The public reads were reprocessed in TCRdb via fastp at Q25 and MiXCR, keeping in-frame beta chains. Every CDR3 protein is listed once, alongside the most common genes and DNA of its rows. For this sample the table gives about 700,000 distinct CDR3 sequences, of which roughly 30% were detected only once. The ten largest clones take up around a sixth of the sample. Via the germline V gene (reference sequence), CDR1 is LNHDA and CDR2 SQIVND. CDR3 length: 14 amino acids, cysteine to phenylalanine. Only the CDR3 DNA is retained, 42 bases long and in frame from the first base. V is reduced by 7 bases and J by 6 bases, leaving a spacing of 16 bases between them.

The source is a human donor in good health (CMV status not recorded). Some clones in this sample may be carry-over from other donors' samples. Source: cultured PBMCs, taken from culture after CMV antigen stimulation. Recombination joined TRBV19 with TRBJ1-5, with the D gene uncertain. The sequence in DNA is TGTGCCAGTATCTCCGGGAGTTCTGGTCAGCCCCAGCATTTT. Protein translation: CASISGSSGQPQHF.